The 18 T cell receptor beta chains in this list originate from one sample, sequenced in a study of T-cell reconstitution after alpha-beta-depleted transplantation in children. Unique molecular identifiers were incorporated when the TCRbeta library was constructed. TCRdb fed the PCR reads into MiXCR, producing one record per CDR3 protein. The sample holds 540,000 or so distinct CDR3 sequences; more than 20% are singletons and the top ten take 13% to 15%. Sequences were derived from PBMCs, mostly from graft donor cells, sampled 360 days after TCRalphabeta/CD19-depleted stem cell transplant. Receptor source: a boy under two years old who had a stem cell transplant for acute myeloid leukemia, so the T cells may come from the graft donor.

This clonotype was counted many times. The chain uses TRBV3-1 and TRBJ2-5; 9 bases agree with TRBD1. This CDR3 has 14 residues. Losses at the gene ends were 5 bases for V and 5 bases for J; bases not matched to a gene: 6. Germline V gene lookup returns CDR1 LGHDT and CDR2 YNNKEL (reference sequence). In DNA, the CDR3 is TGTGCCAGCAGCTCCACAGGGGGCGAGGAGACCCAGTACTTC. The encoded protein is CASSSTGGEETQYF.

This clonotype appeared once. This sequence may be a read error, since a much larger clone differs from it by one base. The chain couples TRBV12-3 or TRBV12-4 to TRBJ1-5, with D tentatively TRBD1 (5 bases). This CDR3 spans 13 amino acids. The V end lost 4 bases, the J end lost 4 bases, and 8 bases lay between the germline ends. The CDR3 spells CASSSQENQPQHF. The CDR3 bases are TGTGCCAGCAGTTCACAGGAGAATCAGCCCCAGCATTTT.

This chain joins TRBV25-1 and TRBJ2-3; 8 bases map to TRBD1. V lost 8 bases, J lost 3 bases, and 19 bases stayed unmatched. This CDR3 comprises 18 residues. CDR1 is MGHDK, CDR2 SYGVNS, per germline. The CDR3 DNA sequence: TGTGCCAGCTCTGAGGGCGCATACCAGGGGGCTGAAACAGATACGCAGTATTTT. This translates into CASSEGAYQGAETDTQYF. Looking up the rest from reference TRBV25-1 and TRBJ2-3 gives the full variable domain: EADIYQTPRYLVIGTGKKITLECSQTMGHDKMYWYQQDPGMELHLIHYSYGVNSTEKGDLSSESTVSRIRTEHFPLTLESARPSHTSQYLCASSEGAYQGAETDTQYFGPGTRLTVL.

Comments on this clonotype: This likely comes from a read error, as the CDR3 has no conserved phenylalanine or tryptophan at its end. V usage is TRBV6-1 and J usage is TRBJ1-2; 7 nucleotides line up with TRBD1. Germline V lookup: CDR1 MNHNS, CDR2 SASEGT. With V trimmed by 4 bases and J by 10 bases, 12 bases remained unmatched. The CDR3 consists of 14 residues. CDR3 in DNA: TGTGCCAGCAGTGGGACCGGGACAGAGGGCCCCTACACCGTC. Translation: CASSGTGTEGPYTV.

This clonotype was counted ten times or more. The V and J genes are TRBV12-3 or TRBV12-4 and TRBJ1-2, with TRBD1 as a possible D gene (6 bases). The CDR3 sequence is 14 residues long. The V end was cut by 7 bases, the J end by 5 bases, with 17 bases between. CDR3 in amino acids: CASTSRQDWYGYTF. The CDR3 DNA reads as TGTGCCAGCACCTCCCGACAGGACTGGTATGGCTACACCTTC.

CDR3 coding DNA: TGCAGTGCTGCCTCCGGGACAGGGAGTCGGACTGAAGCTTTCTTT. Protein product: CSAASGTGSRTEAFF. The genes are TRBV20-1 and TRBJ1-1; 9 nucleotides match TRBD1. The CDR3 spans 15 residues. From germline, CDR1 is DFQATT and CDR2 SNEGSKA (reference sequence). V gave up 5 bases and J gave up 5 bases; unmatched junction bases: 12.

This clonotype showed up many times. The chain employs TRBV4-2 and TRBJ2-1; no clear D gene. The CDR3 loop spans 14 amino acids. Germline loops: CDR1 LGHNA, CDR2 YNFKEQ. V was cut by 1 base and J by 16 bases, with 20 bases left in between. Here the CDR3 DNA reads TGTGCCAGCAGCCAAGGATCCGGACGGTCCCCGTTCTTCTTC. As protein: CASSQGSGRSPFFF.

Comments on this clonotype: Mismatch with germline at one junction end may stem from a read error. V and J are TRBV13 and TRBJ2-3; perhaps TRBD1 as D (6 bases). The CDR3 is 11 amino acids. Germline V gene sequence: CDR1 PRHDT, CDR2 FYEKMQ (reference sequence). CDR3 DNA: TGTGCCAGCAGCACGGGACATTTCTTACATTTT. Translated, it gives CASSTGHFLHF.

This clonotype was counted many times. The V gene is TRBV5-6, the J gene TRBJ2-7, with D perhaps given as TRBD1 or TRBD2 (5 bases each). V was pared by 3 bases and J by 6 bases, with 16 bases between. This CDR3 region has 14 residues. The germline gives CDR1 SGHDT, CDR2 YYEEEE. CDR3 amino acids: CASSWGMRAGEQYV. For the CDR3, the DNA is TGTGCCAGCAGCTGGGGGATGCGAGCTGGCGAGCAGTACGTC.

Many counts were recorded for this clonotype. The chain has TRBV5-1 and TRBJ1-1; 7 nucleotides line up with TRBD1. This CDR3 has 11 amino acids. V was pared by 0 bases and J by 10 bases, with 0 bases of the junction left unmatched. The germline CDR1 and CDR2 sequences are SGHRS and YFSETQ. The CDR3 DNA reads as TGCGCCAGCAGCTTGGGGACAGGAGCTTTCTTT. Protein sequence: CASSLGTGAFF.

The chain has TRBV7-6 and TRBJ2-3; weak D call: TRBD1 (5 bases). CDR1 and CDR2 (germline): SGHVS, FNYEAQ. Trimming took 2 bases from V and 0 from J, leaving 12 bases between them. This CDR3 contains 16 residues. CDR3 sequence (DNA): TGTGCCAGCAGCTTAACCATTGGGGCTAGCACAGATACGCAGTATTTT. Protein sequence: CASSLTIGASTDTQYF.

In its sample, this clonotype was seen a few times. The rearrangement links TRBV7-2 to TRBJ2-1, with 9 bases matching TRBD2. Germline-derived CDR1 and CDR2 are SGHTA and FQGNSA. The ends lost 5 bases at V and 6 bases at J; junction bases unmatched: 5. CDR3 length equals 14 residues. The CDR3 sequence is CASSQGLAPNEQFF. CDR3 coding DNA: TGTGCCAGCAGCCAGGGACTAGCCCCCAATGAGCAGTTCTTC.

This clonotype has only a few counts. J is TRBJ2-2 and V is TRBV7-2; D perhaps matches TRBD1 (7 bases). The CDR3 is 15 residues long. V was clipped by 5 bases and J by 6 bases, with 16 bases between them. Per germline, CDR1 SGHTA and CDR2 FQGNSA. The CDR3 coding sequence is TGTGCCAGCAGCCGCACCGGAGGGGGCTCCGGGGAGCTGTTTTTT. Protein sequence: CASSRTGGGSGELFF.

With respect to this clonotype: This likely comes from a read error, as the CDR3 has no conserved phenylalanine or tryptophan at its end. The chain employs TRBV28 and TRBJ1-5; TRBD1 is a possible D gene (5 bases). Deletions cut 7 bases from V and 7 bases from J, with 11 bases between. CDR3 length: 12 residues. Germline V lookup: CDR1 MDHEN, CDR2 SYDVKM. CDR3 DNA: TGTGCCAGCACTAATGGGGACCAGCCCCAGCATTGT. This codes for CASTNGDQPQHC.

This chain connects TRBV6-5 to TRBJ2-6; TRBD1 matches at 7 bases. CDR3 length equals 16 residues. Per germline, CDR1 MNHEY and CDR2 SVGAGI. With 3 bases clipped from V and 4 bases from J, the junction kept 6 bases outside the gene matches. The CDR3 reads CASSYSQGSGANVLTF. As DNA, the CDR3 is TGTGCCAGCAGTTATTCACAGGGGTCCGGGGCCAACGTCCTGACTTTC.

This clonotype turned up a few times. This sequence joins TRBV5-1 and TRBJ2-7; unclear D gene. Trimming took off 1 base at V and 4 bases at J, with 9 bases between the two ends. CDR1 and CDR2 (germline): SGHRS, YFSETQ. CDR3 length equals 13 residues. CDR3 region: CASSLTQSYEQYF. The CDR3 nucleotides are TGCGCCAGCAGCTTGACACAGAGTTACGAGCAGTACTTC.

This clonotype showed up many times. The chain uses TRBV20-1 and TRBJ2-7; 8 bases align to TRBD2. With 4 bases clipped from V and 2 bases from J, the junction kept 13 bases outside the gene matches. In germline, CDR1 is DFQATT, CDR2 SNEGSKA (reference sequence). This CDR3 comprises 16 residues. CDR3 amino acids: CSAMRGVLDGPYEQYV. CDR3 in DNA: TGCAGTGCTATGCGGGGGGTACTCGACGGGCCCTACGAGCAGTACGTC.

This clonotype was counted at least ten times. The chain recombines TRBV18 with TRBJ2-1; D possibly uses TRBD1 or TRBD2 (5 bases each). The germline V and J ends were trimmed by 2 bases and 5 bases, with 13 bases remaining between them. The CDR3 consists of 15 residues. CDR1 is KGHSH and CDR2 is LQKENI in the germline V gene. CDR3 in amino acids: CASSPGTAPDNEQFF. CDR3 bases: TGTGCCAGCTCACCAGGGACGGCGCCCGACAATGAGCAGTTCTTC.